This T cell receptor beta chain comes out of a study of CD8+CD57+ T cells in acquired aplastic anemia (dated by TCRdb to the late 2010s). At the level of the whole study: On average, sorted CD4+ and CD8+ cells yielded 3.2 ug of extracted DNA, with a range of 0.2 to 27.4 ug. An average of roughly 10 million reads for CD4+ cells and 11 million or so reads for CD8+ cells was obtained from healthy donor samples.

With respect to this clonotype: No antigen is known for it. No clone much larger than this one lies a single base away; base qualities are absent.

In the study, sorted CD4+ and CD8+ blood T cells from patients with severe aplastic anemia and from healthy subjects underwent deep sequencing of TCR repertoires. Ficoll-Paque density gradient centrifugation was used to isolate peripheral blood mononuclear cells. Before DNA extraction, CD4+ and CD8+ T cells were sorted with FACS or magnetic beads. TCR beta VDJ combination and CDR3 sequence profiling used genomic DNA as the template. An Illumina HiSeq 2000 was used for TCR repertoire sequencing. The source study handled its data this way. TRBV/TRBJ rearrangement plots, CDR3 size and DJ length profiles, and Simpson's diversity index were used to assess repertoires. Whichever DNA sequence was most abundant in the deep sequencing data was defined as the immunodominant clone. CDR3 amino acid sequences were checked for sharing across subjects and were also compared against the VDJdb database and published repertoires. The public reads were quality trimmed at Q25 with fastp and then assembled into clones with MiXCR by TCRdb, keeping productive beta chains. Each entry merges the rows of one CDR3 protein and shows their most common DNA and genes. The authors' filters were not applied to this entry. A total of roughly 58,000 distinct CDR3 sequences appear in this sample, about 54% of them only once. The ten largest clones add up to about 2.5% of the sample.

Beyond this particular receptor, the publication reports: CD8+ Simpson's diversity did not differ significantly between patients and healthy controls (P=0.060). Around 30 CD8+ CDR3 sequences were found to be shared between patients and controls, but these sequences appeared to be highly expressed in patients and within the immunodominant clones of the patients.

V loses 3 bases at its end and J loses 5 bases; junction bases beyond the gene matches: 8. CDR1 SGHAT and CDR2 FQNNGV are derived from the germline V gene. Spanning cysteine to phenylalanine, the CDR3 consists of 16 amino acids. Only CDR3 DNA is held: 48 bases, read in frame from base 1. The receptor chain draws on TRBV11-2 and TRBJ1-5; 9 central nucleotides agree with TRBD1. Source material: sorted CD4+, CD8+, or CD8+CD57+ T cells (not recorded which) from PBMCs. The sequence was obtained from a human donor in good health, serving as a control. This receptor has the CDR3 CASSFYGTGSDQPQHF. The sequenced DNA is TGTGCCAGCAGCTTCTACGGGACAGGGTCAGATCAGCCCCAGCATTTT. With all but the CDR3 taken from the reference TRBV11-2 and TRBJ1-5 genes, the full variable domain is: EAGVAQSPRYKIIEKRQSVAFWCNPISGHATLYWYQQILGQGPKLLIQFQNNGVVDDSQLPKDRFSAERLKGVDSTLKIQPAKLEDSAVYLCASSFYGTGSDQPQHFGDGTRLSIL.